This TCR beta chain appears in the sequencing data of a study of blood T cell repertoires in COVID-19. In the study overall: From the United States, Italy and Spain came samples of acute and convalescent COVID-19. Sources were T cells, B-cell-depleted T cells, or PBMCs; the material itself was cDNA or gDNA.

Authors' data handling: Estimates of nucleated cell counts were drawn from the amplification of reference gene primers. Assay used: immunoSEQ multiplex PCR; TCRdb lists only in-frame clones, some missing. V and J calls and clone size are given by that table; D and trimming were obtained from the DNA. The data hold tens of thousands of clones, with about 90% observed a single time. V shed 4 bases and J 7 bases; nucleotides not matched to a gene: 9. This CDR3 is 15 amino acids long. Germline V gives CDR1 SGHAT, CDR2 FQNNGV. The sequenced material came from peripheral blood. This sequence was found in a human donor in a cohort sampled during active COVID-19. The chain is built from TRBV11-2 and TRBJ1-5; 8 bases line up with TRBD1. The CDR3 spells CASSYGTGPMQPQHF. In DNA form, the CDR3 reads TGTGCCAGCAGCTATGGGACAGGTCCAATGCAGCCCCAGCATTTT.